One T cell receptor beta chain is described in this entry. These data are taken from a study of blood T cells in healthy people across ages. Every donor gave about 9 milliliters of peripheral blood. Germline CDR1 and CDR2: DFQATT and SNEGSKA (reference sequence). There are 14 residues in the CDR3. V lost 3 bases and J 2 bases, leaving 14 bases between the germline ends. A second roughly 6 to 11 cycle PCR used barcoded and J-beta primers. TCRdb re-analysed the 5' RACE reads in MiXCR, keeping a single row per CDR3 protein. The sample includes approximately 1.5 million distinct CDR3 sequences, roughly 32% of them seen just once.

This chain joins TRBV20-1 and TRBJ2-7; D is unclear. Sample: blood. The TCR comes from a woman aged 25 to 45 in good health. CDR3 in amino acids: CSASRSLSTYEQYF. The CDR3 coding sequence is TGCAGTGCTAGCAGGTCGCTTTCCACCTACGAGCAGTACTTC.